Each of the 22 T cell receptor beta chains below was sequenced from the same sample in a study of CD8 T cells in Susac syndrome. Random hexamers were used to reverse transcribe the RNA input (roughly 0.5 to 1 ug). A single record per CDR3 protein comes from TCRdb applying MiXCR to the immunoSEQ multiplex PCR reads. The sample has around 120,000 distinct CDR3 sequences; about 95% are singletons. The sequenced material came from CD4+ T cells from PBMCs. The source is a human donor with multiple sclerosis.

V gene TRBV29-1 combines with J gene TRBJ2-7; a weak D match, TRBD2 (5 bases). The germline V gene has CDR1 SQVTM and CDR2 ANQGSEA. CDR3 length equals 12 residues. V lost 3 bases, J lost 12 bases, and 18 bases lay in between. The CDR3 bases are TGCAGCGTTGACGTAATTTTAGAGGGCAGGTACTTC. Its protein product is CSVDVILEGRYF.

This chain uses TRBV25-1 with TRBJ1-1; D ambiguous. V lost 5 bases, J lost 3 bases, and 10 bases lay in between. CDR1 is MGHDK and CDR2 is SYGVNS in the germline V gene. The CDR3 covers 13 residues. CDR3 residues: CASSLGVHTEAFF. The CDR3, as DNA: TGTGCCAGCAGTCTCGGGGTACACACTGAAGCTTTCTTT. The whole variable domain, remainder taken from reference TRBV25-1 and TRBJ1-1, is EADIYQTPRYLVIGTGKKITLECSQTMGHDKMYWYQQDPGMELHLIHYSYGVNSTEKGDLSSESTVSRIRTEHFPLTLESARPSHTSQYLCASSLGVHTEAFFGQGTRLTVV.

The chain has TRBV7-9 and TRBJ1-5, with D maybe TRBD1 (6 bases). This CDR3 region has 14 residues. Germline CDR1 SEHNR, CDR2 FQNEAQ (reference sequence). The V gene lost 3 bases and the J gene lost 7 bases, with 13 bases spanning the gap. The DNA of the CDR3 is TGTGCCAGCAGCTTTCAGGGGCAGGAGCAGCCCCAGCATTTT. As protein: CASSFQGQEQPQHF.

J is TRBJ2-6 and V is TRBV6-1; possibly TRBD1 or TRBD2 for D (7 bases each). The CDR3 loop spans 17 amino acids. Germline V gene lookup returns CDR1 MNHNS and CDR2 SASEGT. The V end was cut by 6 bases, the J end by 0 bases, with 15 bases between. The CDR3 region is CASRGGGSYSGANVLTF. The CDR3, as DNA: TGTGCCAGCAGGGGAGGGGGCAGCTACTCTGGGGCCAACGTCCTGACTTTC.

The chain employs TRBV18 and TRBJ1-1, with 8 positions matching TRBD1. Germline assignment: CDR1 KGHSH and CDR2 LQKENI. V lost 5 bases, J lost 5 bases, and 4 bases stayed unmatched. The CDR3 is 13 residues long. For the CDR3, the DNA is TGTGCCAGCTCAACAGGGGGGTCGACTGAAGCTTTCTTT. This gives the protein CASSTGGSTEAFF.

The chain links TRBV2 to TRBJ2-2; weak D call: TRBD2 (5 bases). Deletions cut 4 bases from V and 14 bases from J, with 11 bases between. The CDR3 covers 11 residues. Germline lookup yields CDR1 SNHLY and CDR2 FYNNEI. CDR3 nucleotide sequence: TGTGCCAGCAGTGTTGGACTTTTACTGTTTTTT. This encodes CASSVGLLLFF.

The chain joins TRBV25-1 to TRBJ2-2, with a tentative D call TRBD1 (6 bases). V lost 4 bases and J lost 1, with 7 bases in between. In germline, CDR1 is MGHDK, CDR2 SYGVNS. The CDR3 contains 14 residues. This CDR3 reads CASSGQVNTGELFF. CDR3 DNA: TGTGCCAGCAGTGGACAGGTGAACACCGGGGAGCTGTTTTTT.

The chain uses TRBV7-2 and TRBJ2-5; D gene ambiguous. The germline V gene encodes CDR1 SGHTA and CDR2 FQGNSA. Trimming left V 2 bases short and J 5 bases short, with 12 bases between. CDR3 size: 14 residues. In DNA, the CDR3 is TGTGCCAGCAGCTTAAGTAGGAGCGAGGAGACCCAGTACTTC. Translation gives CASSLSRSEETQYF.

The gene calls are TRBV4-3 and TRBJ1-2; D uncertain. The germline gives CDR1 LGHNA, CDR2 YSLEER. The CDR3 totals 17 residues. V lost 4 bases and J 3 bases, leaving 21 bases between the germline ends. The CDR3 DNA is TGCGCCAGCAGCCTCACTCTTCGGGCAGGCCTGGACTATGGCTACACCTTC. It yields the protein CASSLTLRAGLDYGYTF.

The genes are TRBV3-1 and TRBJ1-3; D gene uncertain. The germline CDR1 and CDR2 sequences are LGHDT and YNNKEL (reference sequence). V was shortened by 1 base and J by 0 bases, with 13 bases between the two germline ends. The CDR3 sequence is 17 residues long. CDR3 protein: CASSQARNWGSGNTIYF. The DNA of the CDR3 is TGTGCCAGCAGCCAAGCGCGTAATTGGGGCTCTGGAAACACCATATATTTT.

The chain couples TRBV3-1 to TRBJ2-5, with no clear D. CDR3 length: 13 amino acids. With 1 base removed from V and 4 bases from J, the gap between germline ends came to 7 bases. CDR1 is LGHDT, CDR2 YNNKEL, per germline (reference sequence). In DNA, the CDR3 is TGTGCCAGCAGCCAAGGGGCGTTAGAGACCCAGTACTTC. Translation gives CASSQGALETQYF.

The chain joins TRBV7-3 to TRBJ1-1; D not certain. V shed 5 bases and J shed 0 bases, with 13 bases lying between them. CDR1 is SGHTA, CDR2 FQGTGA, per germline. This CDR3 region has 15 residues. Here the CDR3 reads CASSPLGGMNTEAFF. The CDR3 DNA reads as TGTGCCAGCAGCCCACTGGGAGGCATGAACACTGAAGCTTTCTTT. The variable domain in full, with the rest retrieved from reference TRBV7-3 and TRBJ1-1, is GAGVSQTPSNKVTEKGKYVELRCDPISGHTALYWYRQSLGQGPEFLIYFQGTGAADDSGLPNDRFFAVRPEGSVSTLKIQRTERGDSAVYLCASSPLGGMNTEAFFGQGTRLTVV.

This chain uses TRBV7-8 with TRBJ2-5; D call uncertain. The CDR3 has 13 residues. The germline CDR1 and CDR2 sequences are SGHVS and FQNEAQ. V dropped 5 bases and J dropped 5 bases, with 12 bases sitting between them. The CDR3 bases are TGTGCCAGCAGCACACCCCTAGGGGAGACCCAGTACTTC. Protein: CASSTPLGETQYF.

The rearrangement links TRBV12-3 or TRBV12-4 to TRBJ1-1; D not certain. Between the trimmed V and J ends, which lost 3 bases and 3 bases, there was a span of 11 bases. The CDR3 extends over 14 amino acids. For the CDR3, the DNA is TGTGCCAGCAGTTTGCAGGTTTCGGACACTGAAGCTTTCTTT. Protein product: CASSLQVSDTEAFF.

This chain connects TRBV6-5 to TRBJ1-1; the D gene is possibly TRBD1 (6 bases). Trimming stripped 6 bases from V and 5 bases from J, with 16 bases between. CDR1 and CDR2 (germline): MNHEY, SVGAGI. The CDR3 totals 14 residues. The CDR3 is CASRQGGALTEAFF. DNA of the CDR3: TGTGCCAGCAGACAAGGGGGAGCGTTAACTGAAGCTTTCTTT.

V gene TRBV29-1 combines with J gene TRBJ1-1; D unresolved. The germline V gene encodes CDR1 SQVTM and CDR2 ANQGSEA. This CDR3 contains 12 residues. The V gene lost 5 bases and the J gene lost 1 base, with 8 bases spanning the gap. The CDR3 nucleotides read TGCAGCGTTTCGATCCAGAACACTGAAGCTTTCTTT. It yields the protein CSVSIQNTEAFF.

The rearrangement uses TRBV24-1 and TRBJ1-2; perhaps TRBD1 as D (5 bases). CDR3 length: 8 amino acids. The germline gives CDR1 KGHDR, CDR2 SFDVKD. CDR3 coding DNA: TGTTTGAAAGGGACTCACACCTTC. It is translated as CLKGTHTF.

A few counts support this clonotype. The rearrangement links TRBV28 to TRBJ1-5; D remains ambiguous. Trimming removed 5 bases at V and 4 bases at J, with 6 bases between. Germline V lookup: CDR1 MDHEN, CDR2 SYDVKM. The CDR3 is 12 amino acids. The CDR3 DNA reads TGTGCCAGCAGTCACCCAAATCAGCCCCAGCATTTT. Translating it yields CASSHPNQPQHF.

The CDR3 loop is CASSQGLRKQYF. The CDR3 nucleotides read TGTGCCAGCAGCCAAGGCCTTAGAAAGCAGTACTTC. The chain employs TRBV3-1 and TRBJ2-7; D call uncertain. CDR3 length: 12 amino acids. Trimming removed 1 base at V and 8 bases at J, with 9 bases between. Germline V CDR1 and CDR2: LGHDT, YNNKEL (reference sequence).

The chain combines TRBV5-6 with TRBJ1-2, with D unclear. The CDR3 has 14 amino acids. The germline V gene encodes CDR1 SGHDT and CDR2 YYEEEE. V was pared by 0 bases and J by 4 bases, with 10 bases between. CDR3 protein: CASSLERMRYGYTF. The CDR3 DNA reads TGTGCCAGCAGCTTGGAGAGGATGCGCTATGGCTACACCTTC.

Here the CDR3 reads CSATSPLAGGHTDTQYF. The DNA for the CDR3 is TGCAGTGCTACCAGTCCCCTAGCGGGGGGGCACACAGATACGCAGTATTTT. This chain uses TRBV20-1 with TRBJ2-3; 12 nucleotides align to TRBD2. The CDR3 spans 17 residues. Trimming at V came to 4 bases and at J to 2 bases, leaving 10 bases not matched to a gene. Per the germline V gene, CDR1 is DFQATT and CDR2 is SNEGSKA (reference sequence).

The CDR3 DNA sequence: TGTGCCAGCATATTAGGAGGCTCTGGGGCCAACGTCCTGACTTTC. Translated: CASILGGSGANVLTF. The chain carries TRBV2 and TRBJ2-6; possible D gene TRBD2, 5 bases. Germline V gene data show CDR1 as SNHLY and CDR2 as FYNNEI. The CDR3 has 15 residues. Trimming removed 7 bases at V and 0 bases at J, with 10 bases between.